The 21 T cell receptor beta chains in this list originate from one sample, sequenced in a study of T-cell memory formation after mild COVID-19. TCRdb re-analysed the 5' RACE reads in MiXCR, keeping a single row per CDR3 protein. This repertoire shows around 370,000 distinct CDR3 sequences, around 21% found once; its top ten account for roughly an eighth. Sample: PBMCs or a T cell subset sorted from them (not recorded which). These receptor sequences come from an adult woman who had mild COVID-19 (a few samples of this study predate the infection). Cell type and time point are not known.

This clonotype came up a few times. This rearrangement joins TRBV7-2 to TRBJ1-1; TRBD1 aligns across 7 bases. The CDR3 is 13 amino acids. Germline V gene lookup returns CDR1 SGHTA and CDR2 FQGNSA. V lost 6 bases, J lost 5 bases, and 6 bases stayed unmatched. The CDR3 spells CASSYRQGTEAFF. As DNA, the CDR3 is TGTGCCAGCAGTTACAGACAGGGAACTGAAGCTTTCTTT.

V gene TRBV20-1 combines with J gene TRBJ2-1, with 8 nucleotides matching TRBD1. The CDR3 runs to 16 residues. V gave up 2 bases and J gave up 8 bases; unmatched junction bases: 14. The germline V gene has CDR1 DFQATT and CDR2 SNEGSKA (reference sequence). The CDR3 loop is CSARSLRAGGIYEQFF. DNA for the CDR3: TGCAGTGCTAGATCTCTGAGGGCAGGGGGCATCTATGAGCAGTTCTTC.

The V and J genes are TRBV21-1 and TRBJ1-1; TRBD1, the D gene given by the table, was not confirmed from the DNA. TRBV21-1 is given as a pseudogene. This CDR3 spans 15 amino acids. CDR3 sequence (DNA): TGTGCCAACATCATCCCCCAGGCTCTGAACACTGAAGCTTTCTTT. It translates to CANIIPQALNTEAFF.

The chain has TRBV29-1 and TRBJ2-5, with a tentative D call TRBD2 (5 bases). CDR1 and CDR2 from the germline V gene are SQVTM and ANQGSEA. V was trimmed by 4 bases and J by 1 base, leaving 10 bases between them. The CDR3 contains 13 residues. The CDR3 region has the DNA TGCAGCGTTGGATATAGCGCCCAAGAGACCCAGTACTTC. Its protein product is CSVGYSAQETQYF.

The chain has TRBV12-3 or TRBV12-4 and TRBJ2-3, with 7 bases lining up with TRBD2. The length of the CDR3 is 15 residues. The J segment lost 0 bases and the V segment lost 4 bases, leaving 4 bases of the junction unmatched. This chain's CDR3 is CASSWSSGSTDTQYF. In DNA, the CDR3 is TGTGCCAGCAGTTGGTCTAGCGGAAGCACAGATACGCAGTATTTT.

This clonotype was observed a few times. J is TRBJ2-1 and V is TRBV9; 8 positions match TRBD2. There are 16 residues in the CDR3. Germline lookup yields CDR1 SGDLS and CDR2 YYNGEE. V gave up 0 bases and J gave up 2 bases; unmatched junction bases: 4. CDR3 in amino acids: CASSVVSGSTYNEQFF. The CDR3 DNA sequence: TGTGCCAGCAGCGTAGTAAGCGGGAGTACCTACAATGAGCAGTTCTTC.

As to this clonotype: An end of the junction differs from the germline gene, which may be a read error. The chain employs TRBV7-8 and TRBJ2-5; TRBD2 is a possible D gene (6 bases). The CDR3 is made up of 15 amino acids. Germline CDR1 reads SGHVS; CDR2 reads FQNEAQ. The chain's CDR3 is CASSLGAGLQETQYF. The CDR3 DNA reads as TGTGCCAGCAGCTTAGGGGCGGGGCTTCAAGAGACACAGTACTTC.

V gene TRBV12-3 or TRBV12-4 combines with J gene TRBJ2-7, with unresolved D. V lost 8 bases to trimming and J lost 0 bases, with 11 bases between them. CDR3 length: 13 amino acids. The CDR3 DNA sequence: TGTGCCAGCGGCATGGTGAGCTCCTACGAGCAGTACTTC. Translated, it gives CASGMVSSYEQYF.

The genes are TRBV15 and TRBJ2-5, with TRBD1 identical over 7 bases. The CDR3 covers 16 residues. Germline CDR1 is LNHNV and CDR2 is YYDKDF (reference sequence). V lost 3 bases and J lost 4; bases outside the gene matches: 11. The DNA for the CDR3 is TGTGCCACCAGCAGGGGACAGCCGGAAATGGGAGAGACCCAGTACTTC. Translation gives CATSRGQPEMGETQYF.

The V gene is TRBV12-3 or TRBV12-4, the J gene TRBJ1-5, with a tentative D call TRBD1 (5 bases). This CDR3 region has 13 residues. Deletions cut 7 bases from V and 5 bases from J, with 12 bases between. The CDR3 DNA sequence: TGTGCCAGCACCATTGACAGAGATCAGCCCCAGCATTTT. This translates into CASTIDRDQPQHF.

The chain carries TRBV18 and TRBJ1-2; the D gene is possibly TRBD1 (5 bases). Germline-derived CDR1 and CDR2 are KGHSH and LQKENI. The CDR3 spans 14 residues. Trimming removed 1 base from V and 3 bases from J, with 9 bases in between. Here the CDR3 reads CASSPRRGDYGYTF. In DNA, the CDR3 is TGTGCCAGCTCACCACGAAGGGGAGACTATGGCTACACCTTC. The full variable domain, with the rest looked up from reference TRBV18 and TRBJ1-2, is NAGVMQNPRHLVRRRGQEARLRCSPMKGHSHVYWYRQLPEEGLKFMVYLQKENIIDESGMPKERFSAEFPKEGPSILRIQQVVRGDSAAYFCASSPRRGDYGYTFGSGTRLTVV.

The rearrangement uses TRBV6-2 or TRBV6-3 and TRBJ1-2; a possible D gene is TRBD1 (5 bases). Trimming pared 4 bases from V and 6 bases from J, leaving 9 bases between. CDR3 length equals 12 residues. CDR1 is MNHEY, CDR2 SVGEGT, per germline. This CDR3 is CASSSGVDGYTF. The CDR3 DNA reads TGTGCCAGCAGTTCGGGGGTGGATGGCTACACCTTC.

This clonotype has more than one count but fewer than ten. The chain employs TRBV7-6 and TRBJ2-7; 9 bases are a match to TRBD1. J lost 7 bases, V lost 4 bases, and 2 bases had no gene match. The CDR3 runs 12 residues. Germline CDR1 and CDR2: SGHVS and FNYEAQ. CDR3 region: CASSSTGGEQYF. The CDR3 region has the DNA TGTGCCAGCAGCTCGACAGGGGGAGAGCAGTACTTC.

The chain combines TRBV7-9 with TRBJ1-2, with D hard to call. V was pared by 0 bases and J by 5 bases, with 19 bases between. The CDR3 is made up of 17 amino acids. CDR1 is SEHNR, CDR2 FQNEAQ, per germline (reference sequence). This CDR3 reads CASSLAMAAAVGYGYTF. The CDR3 DNA sequence: TGTGCCAGCAGCTTAGCTATGGCAGCTGCCGTTGGATATGGCTACACCTTC.

The rearrangement links TRBV7-6 to TRBJ2-2; no clear D gene. Per germline, CDR1 SGHVS and CDR2 FNYEAQ. CDR3 size: 14 residues. Trimming stripped 4 bases from V and 6 bases from J, with 12 bases between. The CDR3 DNA sequence: TGTGCCAGCAGCTCTTATCAAACGGCCGGGGAGCTGTTTTTT. Translating gives CASSSYQTAGELFF. Variable domain in full (rest from reference TRBV7-6 and TRBJ2-2): GAGVSQSPRYKVTKRGQDVALRCDPISGHVSLYWYRQALGQGPEFLTYFNYEAQQDKSGLPNDRFSAERPEGSISTLTIQRTEQRDSAMYRCASSSYQTAGELFFGEGSRLTVL.

The chain carries TRBV30 and TRBJ1-2; D unclear. Deletions cut 3 bases from V and 1 base from J, with 12 bases between. In germline, CDR1 is GTSNPN, CDR2 SVGIG (reference sequence). The CDR3 is made up of 14 amino acids. The CDR3 loop is CAWSENNNNYGYTF. The CDR3 nucleotides read TGTGCCTGGAGCGAAAATAACAATAACTATGGCTACACCTTC.

There are a few counts of this clonotype. The genes are TRBV5-1 and TRBJ2-2, with D unclear. This CDR3 comprises 13 residues. V dropped 0 bases and J dropped 6 bases, with 6 bases sitting between them. Germline assignment: CDR1 SGHRS and CDR2 YFSETQ. The CDR3 protein is CASSLGSAGELFF. In DNA, the CDR3 is TGCGCCAGCAGCTTGGGATCGGCCGGGGAGCTGTTTTTT.

J is TRBJ2-1 and V is TRBV2; D is unclear. Germline assignment: CDR1 SNHLY and CDR2 FYNNEI. Trimming took 3 bases from V and 5 from J, leaving 14 bases between them. The CDR3 consists of 15 residues. CDR3 residues: CASSDGVNSDNEQFF. DNA of the CDR3: TGTGCCAGCAGTGATGGGGTTAACAGCGACAATGAGCAGTTCTTC.

The chain combines TRBV24-1 with TRBJ2-5; 8 nucleotides align to TRBD2. V dropped 4 bases and J dropped 5; count of bases not matched to a gene: 11. Germline CDR1 is KGHDR and CDR2 is SFDVKD. The CDR3 consists of 16 residues. This CDR3 reads CATSEGGLVGTETQYF. For the CDR3, the DNA is TGTGCCACCAGTGAGGGGGGACTAGTAGGTACGGAGACCCAGTACTTC.

This rearrangement joins TRBV12-3 or TRBV12-4 to TRBJ2-6; no firm D call. This CDR3 is 17 amino acids long. Trimming cost V 6 bases and J 0 bases, with 15 bases left between them. The CDR3 DNA reads as TGTGCCAGCAGCTACAGTGGGTACTACTCTGGGGCCAACGTCCTGACTTTC. Its translation is CASSYSGYYSGANVLTF.

This clonotype has more than one count but fewer than ten. The chain recombines TRBV9 with TRBJ2-1, with 12 nucleotides matching TRBD2. This CDR3 has 17 residues. V trimming: 4 bases; J trimming: 7 bases; junction bases outside the gene matches: 12. CDR1 is SGDLS, CDR2 YYNGEE, per germline. The CDR3 spells CASSSSGRAGSRNEQFF. The CDR3, as DNA: TGTGCCAGCAGCTCTAGCGGGAGGGCCGGCTCGAGGAATGAGCAGTTCTTC.